This T cell receptor (beta chain) was sequenced for a study of cytomegalovirus exposure and HLA in healthy donors (TCRdb year 2017). In the study overall: According to an earlier analysis of 587 of the donors, about 180 million T cells yielded 90 million to 130 million unique TCR beta sequences and about 300 Gb of sequence data. The study aimed to test whether cataloging public T cell receptors could reveal signatures of past pathogen exposure. Donor age, sex, ethnicity and CMV serostatus were collected together with the repertoire data. Roughly 5 DR-DQ haplotypes were handled as single units for association and clustering because linkage in the cohort was strong. Of the roughly 430 genotyped donors, approximately 82% fell in the genetic ancestry cluster associated with self-reported Caucasian donors. HLA typing covered class I and class II loci at four-digit resolution. The number of typed donors differed by locus: roughly 629-640 for A, B, C, DRB1 and DQB1; roughly 510 for DQA1; around 610 for DPA1; and 400 to 480 for DPB1. The T cell repertoires of some 670 subjects were profiled by immunosequencing and related to cytomegalovirus serostatus. Rather than using new phenotypic data, the later analysis identified candidate immune exposures from TCR beta sequences and from how often those sequences occurred across donors. In an earlier analysis of 500 to 650 of the donors, high-throughput TCR beta sequencing was used to judge whether each TCR beta V gene segment behaved as functional or pseudogenic. A separate validation cohort of 90 to 150 different subjects was used in addition to the roughly 700-subject first cohort. All discovery cohort repertoires had been generated on a single sequencing platform. On average, about 200,000 unique TCR beta nucleotide sequences were sequenced per donor among roughly 430 genotyped donors of the cohort, with about 17% of those sequences being non-productive. In a later genetic analysis, genome-wide SNP genotypes for 398 of the 666 donors were used, and that subset was treated as a discovery cohort. In a later analysis, previously published TCR beta repertoires from 500 to 750 donors were re-analyzed and high-resolution HLA genotyping was added so that TCR occurrence patterns could be studied. High-throughput TCR immunosequencing, statistical association of individual TCRs with disease status, and machine learning were combined to predict cytomegalovirus infection status. An early release covering about 600 HLA-typed donors comprised roughly 300 gigabases of sequencing data and tens of millions of unique TCR sequences.

Library preparation used the immunoSEQ multiplex PCR assay. The multiplex PCR relied on a mix of 60 forward primers for TCR Vbeta segments and 13 reverse primers for TCR Jbeta segments. A multiplex PCR assay on genomic DNA amplified the CDR3 region of rearranged TCR beta genes. The amplified TCR beta libraries were sequenced on the Illumina HiSeq System as 87-base-pair reads. The paper's data handling went like this. Across the roughly 640 repertoires, a later analysis counted roughly 77 million unique TCR beta chains, around 11 million of which were shared by at least two donors. Raw reads were error-corrected and collapsed into unique sequences by a nearest-neighbor algorithm in which closely related sequences were merged to remove PCR and sequencing errors. V, D and J gene segments were assigned by aligning CDR3 sequences to IMGT reference sequences. For a sequence to be retained, a match of at least six nucleotides was required to both a V gene segment and a J gene segment. A rearrangement counted as productive if the CDR3 had no stop codons and remained in frame with V and J, and every other rearrangement counted as non-productive. CDR3 was defined according to IMGT convention as the region running from the second conserved V-encoded cysteine to the conserved J-encoded phenylalanine. The earlier analysis of about 610 of the donors excluded sequences that lacked an unambiguous match to a single V gene segment. An earlier analysis of a few hundred of the donors called V segments functional above 56.7% productive rearrangements and segregating when the between-donor standard deviation exceeded 5%. A statistical classification framework was built to diagnose cytomegalovirus status from the catalog of TCR beta chain sequences. In a later analysis, V and J genes were assigned by comparing TCR nucleotide sequences against IMGT/GENE-DB human TR gene sequences. A later analysis assigned CDR3 sequences and most-parsimonious VDJ recombination scenarios with the TCRdist pipeline. In a later analysis, each TCR beta chain was defined by its CDR3 amino acid sequence together with its V-gene family, and reads without a unique V-gene family were excluded. A later analysis removed roughly 590 highly shared, low-generation-probability nucleotide sequences to deal with suspected cross-contamination and a sequencing artifact. In a later analysis, a clonal expansion index for each public chain was calculated from normalized within-repertoire ranks of inferred template counts. Generation probabilities in a later analysis came from a VDJ recombination model fitted to out-of-frame rearrangements, and those results were checked against IGoR. A later analysis scored TCR-TCR, TCR-HLA and TCR-CMV co-occurrence with hypergeometric tests, applying a repertoire-size bias correction to TCR pairs. To estimate false discovery rates, a later analysis permuted the HLA or CMV assignments 20 times. In a later analysis, co-occurring TCRs were grouped using DBSCAN, and TCRdist sequence similarity was added for clustering within HLA-allele-positive subsets. Repertoires with fewer than 30,000 or more than 120,000 public chains, plus five repertoires with anomalous nucleotide sharing, were excluded from co-occurrence clustering. Sourced from immuneACCESS, this table was stored by TCRdb with only in-frame sequences that have V and J called. A share of the clones is absent; for the studies checked, an unresolved V gene accounts for under half, and the remainder has no known explanation. The DNA was the basis for D and trimming; V, J and clone size are from that table. This sample's records show some 120,000 clones. The top ten constitute roughly 3.5% of the sample.

From the cysteine through the phenylalanine, the CDR3 covers 14 amino acids. CDR3 DNA only is kept here, 42 bases in frame from base 1. Trimming takes 4 bases off V and 7 bases off J; junction bases not matched to a gene: 5. CDR1 and CDR2 (LNHDA, SQIVND) derive from the germline V gene (reference sequence). The cohort consisted of 600 to 750 healthy bone marrow donors. All cohort members were sampled while nominally healthy, although unrecorded immune exposures were likely present. The donor was CMV seronegative and was included in the group of 352 seronegative cohort members. A peripheral blood sample was provided by each donor, and peripheral blood mononuclear cells were used for TCR beta sequencing. The Qiagen DNeasy Blood Extraction Kit was used to extract genomic DNA from the blood cell samples. The study at large found these results: Some 15 rarely observed V segments, including chromosome 9 orphons, were excluded from the earlier analysis of several hundred of the donors because counts were too low. A total of about 180 TCR beta chains were listed by the study as associated with cytomegalovirus. Most TCR sequences were seen in very few donors, while some public TCRs were found in many individuals. Compared with the roughly 600-donor mean, donors in an Asian-associated ancestry cluster had fewer N-insertions in productive TCRs, according to a later genetic analysis. Assigning TCR associations to individual alleles was difficult when HLA alleles, especially DR and DQ, strongly co-occurred. In vitro tests confirmed that a few of the cytomegalovirus-associated TCR beta chains recognize cytomegalovirus antigens. A further reported finding was that TCR beta sequences accurately predicted the HLA-A and HLA-B alleles for most subjects in the first cohort. Linkage disequilibrium might explain the correlated functional status among segregating V segments, but an unknown experimental factor could not be excluded. The sequencing pipeline was judged likely to have produced a cluster of highly shared sequence variants as a technical artifact. According to a later analysis, TCR association rates differed among HLA loci, with DRB1 alleles showing the most associated TCRs and HLA-C alleles showing the fewest. Compared with equally common non-associated chains, HLA-associated TCR beta chains in a later analysis were more clonally expanded and had lower generation probabilities. Some IMGT-functional V segments, including TRBV6-2 and TRBV6-3, could not be told apart with the 87-base-pair reads, so those segments were excluded. Most CMV-associated TCR beta chains appeared to be HLA-restricted in a later analysis, and the HLA associations seemed to be driven largely by CMV exposure. A later genetic analysis associated a missense DCLRE1C variant with V-gene and J-gene trimming of TCR beta chains, and an independent cohort replicated the association. In this cohort, only TCR beta chains were sequenced, and detectable features were limited by the absence of alpha or paired-chain data. For the cohort, immune exposure information was limited to CMV serostatus. The presence/absence analyses assumed that sequencing depth was roughly uniform across donors, and that assumption may not be true. The authors suggested that the approach could potentially be generalized to other disease states and immunological phenotypes. A later analysis associated approximately 17,000 TCR beta sequences with specific HLA alleles at a false discovery rate of 0.05. Cytomegalovirus status was reported to be diagnosed by the classifier with high specificity and sensitivity in both the original and validation cohorts. HLA typing was unavailable for some donors at each locus, so association tests used only the typed subset. A later analysis reported that several top co-occurrence clusters appeared linked to parvovirus B19, influenza, CMV and Epstein-Barr virus. In an earlier analysis of fewer than 700 of the donors, most TCR beta V segments appeared in productive rearrangements about 87% or about 30% of the time, broadly matching IMGT annotations.

Concerning this clone itself: Its antigen target is currently unknown.

The rearranged chain carries TRBV19 and TRBJ2-7, with 12 central nucleotides matching TRBD1. Sequenced: PBMCs. This receptor was obtained from a young man in good health and CMV-seronegative. The DNA reads as follows: TGTGCCAGTAGTAGGGGACAGGGGGCCGAGGAGCAGTACTTC. This yields the protein CASSRGQGAEEQYF.